Here is one T cell receptor beta chain with its context. Clones were sequenced by immunoSEQ multiplex PCR, and TCRdb holds only the in-frame ones, with some missing. The sample lists about 70,000 clones; 80% to 95% were seen once. This sample is drawn from a study of T cell changes during pregnancy in multiple sclerosis. This CDR3 spans 15 amino acids. Trimming removed 5 bases from V and 4 bases from J; junction bases left unmatched: 8. Germline CDR1 reads SNHLY; CDR2 reads FYNNEI. This sequence originates from a female donor in good health, enrolled as a control in a pregnancy study. The gene calls are TRBV2 and TRBJ1-5; TRBD1 agrees at 7 bases. The input for sequencing was CD8+ T cells from peripheral blood mononuclear cells, taken in the third trimester of pregnancy. The CDR3 reads CASSTGQPINQPQHF. The CDR3 DNA reads as TGTGCCAGCAGTACGGGACAGCCAATTAATCAGCCCCAGCATTTT.